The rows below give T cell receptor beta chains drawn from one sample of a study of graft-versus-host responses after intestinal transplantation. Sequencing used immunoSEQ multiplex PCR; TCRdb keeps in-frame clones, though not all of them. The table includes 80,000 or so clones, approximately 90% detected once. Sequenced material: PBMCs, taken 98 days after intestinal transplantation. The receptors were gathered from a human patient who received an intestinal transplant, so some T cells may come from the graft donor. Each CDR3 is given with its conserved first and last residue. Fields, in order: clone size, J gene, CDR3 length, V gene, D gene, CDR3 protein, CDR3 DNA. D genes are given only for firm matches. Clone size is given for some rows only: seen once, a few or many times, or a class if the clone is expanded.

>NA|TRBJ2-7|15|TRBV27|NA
CASSLNRGRAHEQYF
TGTGCCAGCAGTTTAAACAGGGGGAGGGCCCACGAGCAGTACTTC
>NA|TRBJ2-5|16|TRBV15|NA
CATSRGGVSVQETQYF
TGTGCCACCAGCCGAGGCGGGGTGTCCGTCCAAGAGACCCAGTACTTC
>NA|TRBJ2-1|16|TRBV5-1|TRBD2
CASSFRSGPPYNEQFF
TGCGCCAGCAGCTTCCGTAGCGGGCCCCCTTACAATGAGCAGTTCTTC
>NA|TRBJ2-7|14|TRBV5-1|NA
CASSLGVSSYEQYF
TGCGCCAGCAGCTTAGGGGTCAGCTCCTACGAGCAGTACTTC
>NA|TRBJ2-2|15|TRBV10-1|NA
CASSEGGLNTGELFF
TGCGCCAGCAGTGAGGGGGGGCTCAACACCGGGGAGCTGTTTTTT
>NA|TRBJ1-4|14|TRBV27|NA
CASSFGTPNEKLFF
TGTGCCAGCAGTTTCGGGACACCCAATGAAAAACTGTTTTTT
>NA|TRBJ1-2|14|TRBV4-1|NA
CASSPRGGDYGYTF
TGTGCCAGCAGCCCTCGGGGTGGTGACTATGGCTACACCTTC
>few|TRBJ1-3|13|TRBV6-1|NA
CASSEDSGNTIYF
TGTGCCAGCAGTGAAGACTCTGGAAACACCATATATTTT
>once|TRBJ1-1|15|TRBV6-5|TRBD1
CASSYSQGVNTEAFF
TGTGCCAGCAGTTACTCACAGGGGGTGAACACTGAAGCTTTCTTT
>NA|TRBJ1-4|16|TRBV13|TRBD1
CASSLRGQGGREKLFF
TGTGCCAGCAGCTTACGCGGACAGGGAGGGAGGGAAAAACTGTTTTTT
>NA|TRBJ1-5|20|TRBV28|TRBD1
CASNFLPVGQGDDGNQPQHF
TGTGCCAGCAATTTCCTCCCGGTAGGGCAGGGGGATGATGGCAATCAGCCCCAGCATTTT
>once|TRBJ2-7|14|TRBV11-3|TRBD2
CASSWTSGGYEQYF
TGTGCCAGCAGCTGGACTAGCGGGGGCTACGAGCAGTACTTC
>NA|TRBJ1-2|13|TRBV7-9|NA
CASSLGDPYGYTF
TGTGCCAGCAGCTTAGGGGACCCGTATGGCTACACCTTC
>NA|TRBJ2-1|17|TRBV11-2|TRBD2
CASSLYSGTSSYNEQFF
TGTGCCAGCAGCTTATATTCCGGGACTAGCTCCTACAATGAGCAGTTCTTC
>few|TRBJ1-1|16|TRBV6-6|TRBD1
CASRAHSGQGATEAFF
TGTGCCAGCAGGGCGCACTCGGGACAGGGGGCCACTGAAGCTTTCTTT